These 24 T cell receptor beta chains share one sample of origin, sequenced in a study of control samples from healthy donors and cancer patients. Method: immunoSEQ multiplex PCR; TCRdb's copy keeps in-frame clones and lacks some. The table shows some 150,000 clones, with 94% occurring only once. The sequencing sample was made of blood. These receptors originate from a man aged 35 to 55 in good health.

This rearrangement joins TRBV10-3 to TRBJ1-5; D call uncertain. Trimming cost V 4 bases and J 2 bases, with 9 bases left between them. Per germline, CDR1 ENHRY and CDR2 SYGVKD. This CDR3 has 14 amino acids. CDR3 sequence reads: CAISAHPGNQPQHF. In DNA, the CDR3 is TGTGCCATCAGTGCCCACCCCGGCAATCAGCCCCAGCATTTT.

The chain links TRBV6-2 or TRBV6-3 to TRBJ2-5; D is ambiguous. Trimming took off 2 bases at V and 5 bases at J, with 3 bases between the two ends. The germline gives CDR1 MNHEY, CDR2 SVGEGT. The CDR3 loop spans 11 amino acids. CDR3 sequence reads: CASSYGETQYF. The CDR3 nucleotides read TGTGCCAGCAGTTACGGGGAGACCCAGTACTTC.

The chain employs TRBV24-1 and TRBJ2-3; no firm D call. CDR1 and CDR2 (germline): KGHDR, SFDVKD. With 0 bases removed from V and 0 bases from J, the gap between germline ends came to 3 bases. The CDR3 sequence is 14 residues long. Here the CDR3 reads CATSDLASTDTQYF. DNA for the CDR3: TGTGCCACCAGTGATTTGGCAAGCACAGATACGCAGTATTTT.

This clone is a singleton in its sample. The chain combines TRBV7-9 with TRBJ2-1; D is tentatively TRBD1 or TRBD2 (5 bases each). CDR1 is SEHNR and CDR2 is FQNEAQ in the germline V gene (reference sequence). Trimming shortened V by 2 bases and J by 6 bases, and 11 bases separated the two germline ends. The CDR3 length is 14 residues. The CDR3 DNA is TGTGCCAGCAGCTTACAAGGGGACGCCAATGAGCAGTTCTTC. Translated: CASSLQGDANEQFF.

This clone was seen a handful of times. CDR3 loop: CASSNRPSRAKNIQYF. The CDR3 nucleotides read TGTGCCAGCAGTAACAGGCCCTCACGGGCCAAAAACATTCAGTACTTC. V usage is TRBV25-1 and J usage is TRBJ2-4; D is possibly TRBD1 (5 bases). Trimming pared 5 bases from V and 1 base from J, leaving 15 bases between. The V gene's germline CDR1 is MGHDK and CDR2 SYGVNS. The CDR3 loop spans 16 amino acids.

In this sample, this clone turned up once. J is TRBJ1-1 and V is TRBV18; D is unresolved. Trimming shortened V by 6 bases and J by 5 bases, and 13 bases separated the two germline ends. This CDR3 comprises 13 residues. Germline-derived CDR1 and CDR2 are KGHSH and LQKENI. The CDR3 region has the DNA TGTGCCAGCTCCGGTTCCCTGAGTACTGAAGCTTTCTTT. Protein: CASSGSLSTEAFF.

The gene calls are TRBV27 and TRBJ2-7; D unclear. The CDR3 totals 14 residues. Germline V gene lookup returns CDR1 MNHEY and CDR2 SMNVEV (reference sequence). Trimming removed 6 bases from V and 3 bases from J, with 15 bases in between. The CDR3 sequence: CASSPFPQSYEQYF. The CDR3 region has the DNA TGTGCCAGCAGCCCTTTTCCCCAAAGCTACGAGCAGTACTTC.

The gene calls are TRBV27 and TRBJ2-7; 7 bases match TRBD1. This CDR3 comprises 15 residues. V lost 4 bases, J lost 0 bases, and 6 bases stayed unmatched. Per the germline V gene, CDR1 is MNHEY and CDR2 is SMNVEV (reference sequence). The DNA for the CDR3 is TGTGCCAGCAGTTCCCGACAGGGCGGCTCCTACGAGCAGTACTTC. Protein: CASSSRQGGSYEQYF.

A few counts support this clone. This rearrangement joins TRBV19 to TRBJ1-1, with D possibly TRBD1 on 6 matching bases. From germline, CDR1 is LNHDA and CDR2 SQIVND (reference sequence). Trimming removed 7 bases from V and 11 bases from J, with 20 bases in between. The CDR3 spans 13 residues. CDR3 DNA sequence: TGTGCCAGTACCCTCAGGGCGGGGGGGCCGGCTTTCTTT. It specifies CASTLRAGGPAFF.

The chain joins TRBV5-5 to TRBJ1-6; 8 bases align to TRBD1. J lost 7 bases, V lost 4 bases, and 13 bases had no gene match. The CDR3 loop spans 17 amino acids. Germline V gene lookup returns CDR1 SGHKS and CDR2 YYEKEE (reference sequence). The CDR3: CASSPPRQGKVNSPLHF. DNA of the CDR3: TGTGCCAGCAGCCCACCCCGACAGGGGAAGGTAAATTCACCCCTCCACTTT.

The rearrangement links TRBV7-3 to TRBJ1-2, with TRBD1 identical over 7 bases. CDR3 length: 13 residues. Germline V gene sequence: CDR1 SGHTA, CDR2 FQGTGA. Trimming took 2 bases from V and 5 from J; bases not matched to a gene: 2. The CDR3 loop is CASSLRGQYGYTF. The CDR3 coding sequence is TGTGCCAGCAGCTTACGGGGACAGTATGGCTACACCTTC.

V and J are TRBV19 and TRBJ2-7; D unresolved. Deletions cut 3 bases from V and 9 bases from J, with 15 bases between. The CDR3 is made up of 13 amino acids. In germline, CDR1 is LNHDA, CDR2 SQIVND (reference sequence). CDR3 sequence (DNA): TGTGCCAGTAGTATGTCCTTCTTACGCGGGCAGTACTTC. It encodes CASSMSFLRGQYF.

This clone came up once. The chain couples TRBV10-2 to TRBJ1-1; the D is unclear. Germline lookup yields CDR1 WSHSY and CDR2 SAAADI. With 7 bases removed from V and 8 bases from J, the gap between germline ends came to 11 bases. The CDR3 has 11 amino acids. Here the CDR3 reads CASTQGREAFF. DNA of the CDR3: TGCGCCAGCACCCAAGGCAGGGAAGCTTTCTTT.

V is TRBV5-4 and J is TRBJ2-2; D is ambiguous. Germline V gene data show CDR1 as SGHNT and CDR2 as YYREEE (reference sequence). V lost 4 bases and J lost 6, with 10 bases in between. The CDR3 has 13 residues. CDR3 amino acids: CASSETFPGELFF. CDR3 coding DNA: TGTGCCAGCAGCGAAACTTTCCCCGGGGAGCTGTTTTTT.

The CDR3 region has the DNA TGTGCCAGCAGGAGGAACAGGGGAGGCGATGGCTACACCTTC. This sequence encodes CASRRNRGGDGYTF. J is TRBJ1-2 and V is TRBV11-2; TRBD1 matches 7 bases. CDR1 is SGHAT and CDR2 is FQNNGV in the germline V gene. This CDR3 has 14 amino acids. After removal of 6 bases from V and 6 bases from J, the junction contained 10 bases not matched to a gene.

The chain links TRBV6-2 or TRBV6-3 to TRBJ1-5, with no clear D. V lost 2 bases, J lost 4 bases, and 6 bases lay in between. The germline V gene has CDR1 MNHEY and CDR2 SVGEGT. The CDR3 is made up of 13 amino acids. The CDR3 region has the DNA TGTGCCAGCAGTTACAGCCAGAATCAGCCCCAGCATTTT. It codes for CASSYSQNQPQHF.

This clone was observed a single time. The chain joins TRBV28 to TRBJ2-7, with D possibly matching TRBD2 (5 bases). Per germline, CDR1 MDHEN and CDR2 SYDVKM. V lost 5 bases and J 3 bases, leaving 14 bases between the germline ends. The CDR3 extends over 14 amino acids. In nucleotides, the CDR3 is TGTGCCAGCAGTCCCCTAGCAGACTACTACGAGCAGTACTTC. Translated: CASSPLADYYEQYF.

V and J are TRBV6-5 and TRBJ1-5, with unresolved D. Per germline, CDR1 MNHEY and CDR2 SVGAGI. V was clipped by 5 bases and J by 0 bases, with 11 bases between them. The CDR3 is 15 residues long. CDR3 in amino acids: CASSTKGGSNQPQHF. The CDR3 nucleotides are TGTGCCAGCAGTACCAAGGGCGGTAGCAATCAGCCCCAGCATTTT.

The chain employs TRBV27 and TRBJ2-1, with D possibly matching TRBD1 (5 bases). Germline values: CDR1 MNHEY, CDR2 SMNVEV (reference sequence). This CDR3 region has 12 residues. The V and J ends lost 2 bases and 10 bases respectively, with 9 bases between them. CDR3 region: CASSLRGGEQFF. CDR3 in DNA: TGTGCCAGCAGTTTAAGGGGCGGCGAGCAGTTCTTC.

The DNA for the CDR3 is TGCGCCAGCAGTGTTTTGGGGGTCCAAGAGACCCAGTACTTC. The encoded protein is CASSVLGVQETQYF. V is TRBV10-2 and J is TRBJ2-5; D possibly uses TRBD1 or TRBD2 (5 bases each). This CDR3 is 14 amino acids long. Trimming cost V 4 bases and J 1 base, with 10 bases left between them. Germline loops: CDR1 WSHSY, CDR2 SAAADI.

V gene TRBV6-5 combines with J gene TRBJ1-2; tentatively, D is TRBD1 (6 bases). Trimming took off 6 bases at V and 2 bases at J, with 10 bases between the two ends. The CDR3 runs 13 residues. Germline V gene sequence: CDR1 MNHEY, CDR2 SVGAGI. CDR3 nucleotides: TGTGCCAGCAGCCCAGGGGTAAACTATGGCTACACCTTC. This encodes CASSPGVNYGYTF.

The chain uses TRBV19 and TRBJ1-3, with D possibly matching TRBD1 (5 bases). There are 14 residues in the CDR3. Germline CDR1 is LNHDA and CDR2 is SQIVND (reference sequence). Trimming left V 3 bases short and J 4 bases short, with 10 bases between. For the CDR3, the DNA is TGTGCCAGTAGTATTAAGGGGACCGGAAACACCATATATTTT. As protein: CASSIKGTGNTIYF.

The rearrangement uses TRBV5-1 and TRBJ1-2; TRBD1 matches 9 bases. The CDR3 totals 15 residues. Germline V gene lookup returns CDR1 SGHRS and CDR2 YFSETQ. Trimming cost V 4 bases and J 8 bases; bases outside gene matches: 12. DNA of the CDR3: TGCGCCAGCAGCGGGGGAAGCACAGGGGGCGGCGGCTACACCTTC. Its protein is CASSGGSTGGGGYTF.

The chain uses TRBV5-1 and TRBJ1-2; D call uncertain. Germline CDR1 is SGHRS and CDR2 is YFSETQ. This CDR3 is built from 14 residues. V gave up 0 bases and J gave up 5 bases, with 11 bases separating them. This chain's CDR3 is CASSLGTDWYGYTF. For the CDR3, the DNA is TGCGCCAGCAGCTTGGGGACTGACTGGTATGGCTACACCTTC.